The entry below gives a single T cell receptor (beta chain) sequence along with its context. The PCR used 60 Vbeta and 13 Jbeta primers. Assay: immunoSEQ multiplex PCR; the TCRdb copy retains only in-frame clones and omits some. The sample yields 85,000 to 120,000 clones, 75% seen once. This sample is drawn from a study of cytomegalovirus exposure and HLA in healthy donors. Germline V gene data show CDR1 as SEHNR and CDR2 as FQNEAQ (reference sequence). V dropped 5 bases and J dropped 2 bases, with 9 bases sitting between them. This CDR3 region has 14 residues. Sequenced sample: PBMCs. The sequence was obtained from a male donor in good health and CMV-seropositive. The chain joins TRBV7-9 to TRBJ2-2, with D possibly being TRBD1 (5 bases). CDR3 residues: CASSPDSNTGELFF. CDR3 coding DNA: TGTGCCAGCAGCCCTGACAGTAACACCGGGGAGCTGTTTTTT.